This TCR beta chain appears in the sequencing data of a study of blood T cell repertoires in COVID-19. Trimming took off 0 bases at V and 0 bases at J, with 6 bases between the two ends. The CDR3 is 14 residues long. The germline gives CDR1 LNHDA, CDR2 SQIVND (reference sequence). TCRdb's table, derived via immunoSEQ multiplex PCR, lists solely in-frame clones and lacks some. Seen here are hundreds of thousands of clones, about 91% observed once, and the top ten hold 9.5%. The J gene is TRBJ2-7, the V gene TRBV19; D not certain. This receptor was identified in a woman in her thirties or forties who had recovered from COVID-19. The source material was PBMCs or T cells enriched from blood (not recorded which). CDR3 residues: CASSIETGSYEQYF. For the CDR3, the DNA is TGTGCCAGTAGTATAGAGACTGGCTCCTACGAGCAGTACTTC.